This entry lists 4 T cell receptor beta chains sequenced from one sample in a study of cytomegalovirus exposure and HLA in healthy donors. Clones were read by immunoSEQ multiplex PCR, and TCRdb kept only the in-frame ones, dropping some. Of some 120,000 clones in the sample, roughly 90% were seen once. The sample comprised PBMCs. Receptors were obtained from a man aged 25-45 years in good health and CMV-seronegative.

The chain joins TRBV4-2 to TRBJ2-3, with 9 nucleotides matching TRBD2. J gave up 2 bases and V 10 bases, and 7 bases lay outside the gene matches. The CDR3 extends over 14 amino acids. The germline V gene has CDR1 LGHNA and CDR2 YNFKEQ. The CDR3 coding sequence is TGTGCCACCCTGGCGGGGGGGACCACAGATACGCAGTATTTT. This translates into CATLAGGTTDTQYF.

The CDR3 region has the DNA TGTGCCAGCAGTCCGACGACAGGGGGCCTTCAGCCCCAGCATTTT. Its protein is CASSPTTGGLQPQHF. This rearrangement joins TRBV7-6 to TRBJ1-5, with TRBD1 matching over 10 bases. The length of the CDR3 is 15 residues. Unmatched junction bases numbered 8, after V lost 6 bases and J lost 6 bases. The V gene's germline CDR1 is SGHVS and CDR2 FNYEAQ.

The DNA of the CDR3 is TGTGCCAGCACGCTGACAGGGGTGGATTACGAGCAGTACTTC. Translation: CASTLTGVDYEQYF. V usage is TRBV7-9 and J usage is TRBJ2-7; 8 nucleotides align to TRBD1. Germline V gene lookup returns CDR1 SEHNR and CDR2 FQNEAQ (reference sequence). Germline trimming cut 7 bases from V and 4 bases from J; bases unmatched to any gene: 9. This CDR3 is built from 14 residues.

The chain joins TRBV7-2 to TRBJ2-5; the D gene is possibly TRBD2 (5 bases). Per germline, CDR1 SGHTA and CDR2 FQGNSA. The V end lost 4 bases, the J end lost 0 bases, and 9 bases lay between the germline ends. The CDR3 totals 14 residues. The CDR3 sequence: CASSSRENQETQYF. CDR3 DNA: TGTGCCAGCAGCTCCCGGGAAAACCAAGAGACCCAGTACTTC.